This TCR beta chain was retrieved from a study of shared clonotypes between healthy human individuals. Study conclusions and caveats: Naive CD4 clonotypes were shared across a handful of donors at roughly 5%.

Per the original data handling: ImmunoSEQ supplied junction-only sequences lacking quality scores, so filtering was different. Data came from immunoSEQ multiplex PCR; TCRdb stores just in-frame clones and leaves some out. The V and J calls and clone size are taken from that table; D and trimming were inferred from the DNA. The table records about 600,000 clones, roughly 97% of them present only once. This clone is a singleton in its sample. Its target is not known. The CDR3 has 15 residues. The germline gives CDR1 KGHSH, CDR2 LQKENI. V shed 2 bases, J shed 6 bases, and the junction held 6 bases outside the gene matches.

The TCR comes from a woman aged 30 to 39 in good health. The rearrangement joins TRBV18 to TRBJ2-1; 8 bases align to TRBD2. The sample consisted of naive CD4+ T cells sorted from blood. The subset was: CD45RA+ positively selected. The CDR3 loop reads CASSPGEREFNEQFF. Written as DNA, the CDR3 is TGTGCCAGCTCACCAGGTGAGCGGGAGTTCAATGAGCAGTTCTTC.